These 23 T cell receptor beta chains came from one sample sequenced in a study of blood T cell repertoires in COVID-19. Sequenced by immunoSEQ multiplex PCR; TCRdb stores in-frame clones only, minus some. The data contain approximately 180,000 clones, 75% to 90% of them singletons. Sequencing input: peripheral blood. The receptors originated from a human donor with active or convalescent COVID-19. The donor label of this sample is uncertain.

This clone was counted only a few times. V gene TRBV4-1 combines with J gene TRBJ2-7, with a weak D call TRBD2 (6 bases). CDR3 length: 17 residues. The V and J ends lost 3 bases and 0 bases respectively, with 18 bases between them. The germline gives CDR1 MGHRA, CDR2 YSYEKL. As DNA, the CDR3 is TGCGCCAGCAGCCAGGAGGGCCTTGTGGGGGACTCCTACGAGCAGTACTTC. It encodes CASSQEGLVGDSYEQYF.

This clone was counted ten times or more. This CDR3 reads CASSQMGLRDGYTF. CDR3 sequence (DNA): TGTGCCAGCAGCCAGATGGGACTGAGGGATGGCTACACCTTC. The V and J genes are TRBV3-1 (or the pseudogene TRBV3-2) and TRBJ1-2, with TRBD1 as a possible D gene (5 bases). Trimming pared 3 bases from V and 6 bases from J, leaving 14 bases between. The germline gives CDR1 LGHDT, CDR2 YNNKEL (reference sequence). This CDR3 spans 14 amino acids.

In DNA form, the CDR3 reads TGTGCCAGCAGCTCCCTCCCTGAGACCCAGTACTTC. Translation: CASSSLPETQYF. This chain joins TRBV11-2 and TRBJ2-5; D is ambiguous. CDR1 and CDR2 from the germline V gene are SGHAT and FQNNGV. V was clipped by 4 bases and J by 5 bases, with 8 bases between them. The CDR3 consists of 12 residues.

This sequence joins TRBV28 and TRBJ2-6, with D perhaps TRBD1 (6 bases). Germline assignment: CDR1 MDHEN and CDR2 SYDVKM. The CDR3 covers 14 residues. V was cut by 9 bases and J by 2 bases, with 11 bases left in between. The CDR3 loop reads CASAQGPGANVLTF. DNA for the CDR3: TGTGCCAGTGCTCAGGGGCCTGGGGCCAACGTCCTGACTTTC.

V gene TRBV2 combines with J gene TRBJ2-3; TRBD2 aligns across 14 bases. V lost 6 bases, J lost 6 bases, and 5 bases stayed unmatched. The germline CDR1 and CDR2 sequences are SNHLY and FYNNEI. The length of the CDR3 is 15 residues. The CDR3 bases are TGTGCCAGCAGGGCCGGGACTAGCGGGGGCGATACGCAGTATTTT. It yields the protein CASRAGTSGGDTQYF.

The V gene is TRBV28, the J gene TRBJ2-1; D perhaps matches TRBD1 (5 bases). The CDR3 runs to 15 residues. V was shortened by 5 bases and J by 0 bases, with 11 bases between the two germline ends. Germline CDR1 reads MDHEN; CDR2 reads SYDVKM. In DNA form, the CDR3 reads TGTGCCAGCAGTATCAGGGTTAGCTCCTACAATGAGCAGTTCTTC. It translates to CASSIRVSSYNEQFF.

The rearrangement joins TRBV4-3 to TRBJ2-5; TRBD2 matches 9 bases. Trimming cost V 0 bases and J 4 bases; bases outside gene matches: 15. Germline V gives CDR1 LGHNA, CDR2 YSLEER. The CDR3 runs to 19 residues. CDR3 loop: CASSQDPPSGGHQGETQYF. DNA for the CDR3: TGCGCCAGCAGCCAAGATCCACCGAGCGGGGGGCACCAGGGAGAGACCCAGTACTTC.

The genes are TRBV18 and TRBJ1-6; 8 bases agree with TRBD1. CDR1 and CDR2 from the germline V gene are KGHSH and LQKENI. The CDR3 is made up of 14 amino acids. The V and J ends lost 3 bases and 10 bases, in that order; junction bases with no gene match: 5. CDR3 protein: CASSPGTGTSPLHF. The CDR3 coding sequence is TGTGCCAGCTCACCGGGGACAGGCACCTCACCCCTCCACTTT.

This chain joins TRBV29-1 and TRBJ1-2, with 8 bases that match TRBD1. Germline-derived CDR1 and CDR2 are SQVTM and ANQGSEA. This CDR3 comprises 14 residues. V trimming: 6 bases; J trimming: 4 bases; junction bases outside the gene matches: 10. The CDR3 here is CSVGTGEVVYGYTF. CDR3 DNA: TGCAGCGTGGGGACAGGTGAGGTTGTCTATGGCTACACCTTC.

As concerns this clone: One end of the junction is discordant with germline, which a read error may explain. The chain couples TRBV5-1 to TRBJ2-7; the match to TRBD2 covers 15 bases. The germline V gene has CDR1 SGHRS and CDR2 YFSETQ. The CDR3 covers 15 residues. CDR3 bases: TGCGCCAGCAGCTTGGAGGGACTAGCGGGAGGCCGTGTGAACTTC. It codes for CASSLEGLAGGRVNF.

The J gene is TRBJ2-5, the V gene TRBV5-4, with a weak D call TRBD1 (6 bases). The CDR3 covers 13 residues. Deletions cut 0 bases from V and 3 bases from J, with 6 bases between. The V gene's germline CDR1 is SGHNT and CDR2 YYREEE (reference sequence). CDR3 sequence: CASSLDREETQYF. CDR3 bases: TGTGCCAGCAGCTTGGACAGGGAAGAGACCCAGTACTTC. The full variable domain, completed using reference TRBV5-4 and TRBJ2-5, is ETGVTQSPTHLIKTRGQQVTLRCSSQSGHNTVSWYQQALGQGPQFIFQYYREEENGRGNFPPRFSGLQFPNYSSELNVNALELDDSALYLCASSLDREETQYFGPGTRLLVL.

This chain links TRBV5-1 with TRBJ2-7, with D perhaps matching TRBD2 (7 bases). The germline V and J ends were trimmed by 4 bases and 7 bases, with 21 bases remaining between them. The CDR3 contains 15 residues. The V gene's germline CDR1 is SGHRS and CDR2 YFSETQ. The CDR3: CASSTQGGEPLEQYF. Here the CDR3 DNA reads TGCGCCAGCAGCACCCAAGGGGGGGAGCCCCTGGAGCAGTACTTC.

CDR3 sequence: CASSLPSSDTQYF. The CDR3 DNA reads as TGTGCCAGCAGCTTGCCTAGCTCAGATACGCAGTATTTT. The chain uses TRBV5-4 and TRBJ2-3; D might be TRBD2 (5 bases). V gave up 1 base and J gave up 4 bases, with 7 bases separating them. Germline CDR1 and CDR2: SGHNT and YYREEE (reference sequence). The CDR3 runs 13 residues.

The rearrangement links TRBV4-2 to TRBJ2-7; the D gene is possibly TRBD2 (5 bases). The V gene's germline CDR1 is LGHNA and CDR2 YNFKEQ. This CDR3 spans 17 amino acids. V shed 4 bases and J shed 0 bases, with 19 bases lying between them. The CDR3 coding sequence is TGTGCCAGCAGCCCCAGTTCCGGCGGTGGGAGCTCCTACGAGCAGTACTTC. Amino acids: CASSPSSGGGSSYEQYF.

This chain links TRBV19 with TRBJ2-2; D may be TRBD2 (5 bases). The germline V and J ends were trimmed by 2 bases and 5 bases, with 12 bases remaining between them. Looked up from germline, CDR1 is LNHDA and CDR2 is SQIVND (reference sequence). This CDR3 region has 15 residues. The chain's CDR3 is CASSIRGLGTGELFF. The CDR3 DNA reads as TGTGCCAGTAGTATAAGAGGGCTCGGGACCGGGGAGCTGTTTTTT.

The chain joins TRBV19 to TRBJ1-1; D is unresolved. Per germline, CDR1 LNHDA and CDR2 SQIVND (reference sequence). The CDR3 covers 14 residues. Trimming pared 3 bases from V and 3 bases from J, leaving 11 bases between. This CDR3 is CASSIDSDYTEAFF. CDR3 sequence (DNA): TGTGCCAGTAGTATTGATTCAGACTACACTGAAGCTTTCTTT.

V usage is TRBV12-3 or TRBV12-4 and J usage is TRBJ2-3; D remains unclear. V gave up 7 bases and J gave up 2 bases, with 10 bases separating them. The CDR3 totals 13 residues. CDR3 loop: CASNFRVTDTQYF. As DNA, the CDR3 is TGTGCCAGCAATTTTCGGGTCACAGATACGCAGTATTTT.

This clone was observed a single time. V and J are TRBV9 and TRBJ2-1; 8 bases align to TRBD1. The CDR3 has 15 residues. Germline V lookup: CDR1 SGDLS, CDR2 YYNGEE. With V trimmed by 3 bases and J by 10 bases, 12 bases remained unmatched. CDR3 DNA sequence: TGTGCCAGCAGCGCCCCGGGACAGGTCGCGGGGGAGCAGTTCTTC. Translated, it gives CASSAPGQVAGEQFF. The full variable domain, with the rest looked up from reference TRBV9 and TRBJ2-1, is DSGVTQTPKHLITATGQRVTLRCSPRSGDLSVYWYQQSLDQGLQFLIQYYNGEERAKGNILERFSAQQFPDLHSELNLSSLELGDSALYFCASSAPGQVAGEQFFGPGTRLTVL.

This chain links TRBV28 with TRBJ2-3; 11 bases are shared with TRBD2. The CDR3 contains 15 residues. Germline values: CDR1 MDHEN, CDR2 SYDVKM. The J segment lost 8 bases and the V segment lost 6 bases, leaving 10 bases of the junction unmatched. The CDR3 here is CASRRRLAGWGTQYF. DNA of the CDR3: TGTGCCAGCAGACGAAGACTAGCGGGGTGGGGTACGCAGTATTTT.

This clone is classed as medium-sized. The chain carries TRBV19 and TRBJ2-1; D is unresolved. CDR3 length: 14 amino acids. Germline V gene sequence: CDR1 LNHDA, CDR2 SQIVND (reference sequence). The V and J ends lost 6 bases and 9 bases respectively, with 18 bases between them. The CDR3 spells CASRVARIAGEQFF. The DNA of the CDR3 is TGTGCCAGTAGGGTCGCCCGGATCGCAGGTGAGCAGTTCTTC.

The J gene is TRBJ2-7, the V gene TRBV4-1; 10 bases map to TRBD1. In germline, CDR1 is MGHRA, CDR2 YSYEKL. This CDR3 region has 15 residues. The V gene end was trimmed by 3 bases and the J gene end by 2 bases; junction bases not matched to a gene: 4. The CDR3 protein is CASSHRTGGPYEQYF. In DNA, the CDR3 is TGCGCCAGCAGCCACCGGACAGGGGGGCCCTACGAGCAGTACTTC.

V usage is TRBV10-3 and J usage is TRBJ2-1; TRBD2 matches at 8 bases. The CDR3 is 19 residues long. V dropped 3 bases and J dropped 0; count of bases not matched to a gene: 13. Looked up from germline, CDR1 is ENHRY and CDR2 is SYGVKD. The CDR3 bases are TGTGCCATCAGTGATCTCTTCTCCTTCGGGACTAGCTCCTACAATGAGCAGTTCTTC. Translating it yields CAISDLFSFGTSSYNEQFF.

This clone has only a few counts. This chain links TRBV6-6 with TRBJ1-6; no clear D. The CDR3 totals 12 residues. Germline CDR1 and CDR2: MNHNY and SVGAGI (reference sequence). The V end was cut by 8 bases, the J end by 6 bases, with 8 bases between. This CDR3 reads CASRGGNSPLHF. The DNA of the CDR3 is TGTGCCAGCCGGGGTGGTAATTCACCCCTCCACTTT.